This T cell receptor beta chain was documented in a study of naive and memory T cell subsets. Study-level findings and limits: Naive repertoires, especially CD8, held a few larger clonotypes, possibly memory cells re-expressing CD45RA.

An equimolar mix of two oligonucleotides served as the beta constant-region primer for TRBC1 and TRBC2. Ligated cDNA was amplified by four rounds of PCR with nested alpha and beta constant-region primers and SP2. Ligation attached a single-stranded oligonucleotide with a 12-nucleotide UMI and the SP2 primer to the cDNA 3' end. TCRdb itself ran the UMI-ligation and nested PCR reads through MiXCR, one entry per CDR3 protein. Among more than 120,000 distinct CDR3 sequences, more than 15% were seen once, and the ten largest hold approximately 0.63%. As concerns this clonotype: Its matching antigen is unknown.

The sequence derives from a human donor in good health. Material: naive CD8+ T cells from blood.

CDR3 DNA: TGTGCCAGCAGTTTTCCCCCGGGGACAGGCTACGAGCAGTACTTC. This encodes CASSFPPGTGYEQYF. V and J are TRBV28 and TRBJ2-7, with 8 bases identical to TRBD1. V lost 3 bases to trimming and J lost 3 bases; unmatched junction nucleotides: 7. The germline gives CDR1 MDHEN, CDR2 SYDVKM. The CDR3 is 15 amino acids.